This TCR beta chain was sequenced for a study of T cell responses to AZD1222 COVID-19 vaccine. Study-wide points: The CD4 TCRs associated with vaccination extended across spike and predominated at 160-218 and 743-854. The study reported that nearly half of spike-specific TCRs target unmutated variant regions. Donors in the cohort were predominantly white British and more often female, and clonal diversity was possibly underestimated.

The germline CDR1 and CDR2 sequences are MNHEY and SMNVEV (reference sequence). The CDR3 has 12 amino acids. The V and J ends lost 7 bases and 8 bases respectively, with 14 bases between them. In regard to this clone: As yet, its antigen is unknown.

TCRdb's table, derived via immunoSEQ multiplex PCR, lists solely in-frame clones and lacks some. Of 250,000 to 300,000 clones detected, 90% to 95% appear once; the ten largest clones hold approximately 0.52%. The receptor was isolated from an adult who received the AZD1222 COVID-19 vaccine. The rearrangement uses TRBV27 and TRBJ1-2; no reliable D call. This specimen consisted of peripheral blood, obtained 28 days after the second AZD1222 dose. CDR3 in amino acids: CASKTGGGGYTF. The CDR3 nucleotides read TGTGCCAGCAAAACGGGAGGCGGGGGCTACACCTTC.